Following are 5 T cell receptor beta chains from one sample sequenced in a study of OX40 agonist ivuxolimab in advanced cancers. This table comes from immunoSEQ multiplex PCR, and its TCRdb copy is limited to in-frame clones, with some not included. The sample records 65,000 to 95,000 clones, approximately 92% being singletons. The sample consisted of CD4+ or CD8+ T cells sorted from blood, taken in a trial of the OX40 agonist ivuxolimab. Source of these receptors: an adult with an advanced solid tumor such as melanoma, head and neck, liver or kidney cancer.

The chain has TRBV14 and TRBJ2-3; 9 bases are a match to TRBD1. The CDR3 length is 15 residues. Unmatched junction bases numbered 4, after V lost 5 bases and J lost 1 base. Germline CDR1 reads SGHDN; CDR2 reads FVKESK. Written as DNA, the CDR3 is TGTGCCAGCAGCAACCGGGACAGGGGCACAGATACGCAGTATTTT. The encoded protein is CASSNRDRGTDTQYF.

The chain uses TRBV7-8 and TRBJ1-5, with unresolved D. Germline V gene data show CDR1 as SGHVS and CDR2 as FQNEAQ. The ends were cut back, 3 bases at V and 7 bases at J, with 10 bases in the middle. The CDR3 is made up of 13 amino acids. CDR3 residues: CASSFFEGQPQHF. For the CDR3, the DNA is TGTGCCAGCAGCTTTTTCGAGGGACAGCCCCAGCATTTT.

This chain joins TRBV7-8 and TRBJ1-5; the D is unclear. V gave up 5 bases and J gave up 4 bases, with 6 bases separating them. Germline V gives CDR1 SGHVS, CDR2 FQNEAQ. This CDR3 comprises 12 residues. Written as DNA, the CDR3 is TGTGCCAGCAGCCTCCCAAATCAGCCCCAGCATTTT. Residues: CASSLPNQPQHF.

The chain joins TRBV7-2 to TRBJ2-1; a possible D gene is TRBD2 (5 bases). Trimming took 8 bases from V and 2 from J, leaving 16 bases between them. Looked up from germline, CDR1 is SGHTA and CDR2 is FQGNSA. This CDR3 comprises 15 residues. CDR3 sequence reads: CASAHGVGAYNEQFF. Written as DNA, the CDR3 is TGTGCCAGCGCTCATGGGGTGGGAGCCTACAATGAGCAGTTCTTC.

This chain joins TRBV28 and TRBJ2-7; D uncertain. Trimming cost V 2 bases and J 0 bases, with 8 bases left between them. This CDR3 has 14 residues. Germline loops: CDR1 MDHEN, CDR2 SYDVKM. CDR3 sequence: CASSLRHSSYEQYF. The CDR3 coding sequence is TGTGCCAGCAGTTTACGACACAGCTCCTACGAGCAGTACTTC.